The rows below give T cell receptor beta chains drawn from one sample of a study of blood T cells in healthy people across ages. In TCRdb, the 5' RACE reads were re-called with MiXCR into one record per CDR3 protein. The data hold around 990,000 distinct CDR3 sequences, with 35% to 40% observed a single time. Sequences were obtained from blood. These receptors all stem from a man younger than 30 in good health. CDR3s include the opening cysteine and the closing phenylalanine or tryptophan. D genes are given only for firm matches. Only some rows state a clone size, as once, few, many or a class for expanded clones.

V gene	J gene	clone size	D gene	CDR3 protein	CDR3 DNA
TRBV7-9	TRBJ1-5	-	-	CASSLCTGTLNNQPQHF	TGTGCCAGCAGCTTGTGCACCGGGACACTGAACAATCAGCCCCAGCATTTT
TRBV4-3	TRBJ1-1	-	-	CASSSKGFRNTEAFF	TGCGCCAGCAGCTCGAAGGGGTTTAGGAACACTGAAGCTTTCTTT
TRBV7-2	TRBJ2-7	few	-	CASSLSGAAPYEQYF	TGTGCCAGCAGCTTATCAGGGGCTGCACCCTACGAGCAGTACTTC
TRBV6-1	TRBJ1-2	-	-	CASISGRHYGYTF	TGTGCCAGCATATCGGGACGCCACTATGGCTACACCTTC
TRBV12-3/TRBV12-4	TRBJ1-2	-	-	CASKAGRGAAHGYTF	TGTGCCAGCAAAGCAGGTCGGGGAGCCGCCCATGGCTACACCTTC
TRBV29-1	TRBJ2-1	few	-	CSVLTLGGREQFF	TGCAGCGTTCTAACCTTGGGGGGCCGGGAGCAGTTCTTC
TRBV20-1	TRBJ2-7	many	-	CSASSTPRTVRTYEQYF	TGCAGTGCTTCTTCAACCCCTAGGACAGTGAGAACCTACGAGCAGTACTTC
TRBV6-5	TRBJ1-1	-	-	CASSRRGGYTEAFF	TGTGCCAGCAGTCGACGGGGGGGCTACACTGAAGCTTTCTTT
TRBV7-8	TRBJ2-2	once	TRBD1	CASSADRANTGELFF	TGTGCCAGCAGCGCCGACAGGGCCAACACCGGGGAGCTGTTTTTT
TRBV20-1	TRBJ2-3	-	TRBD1	CSAPGGERTDTQYF	TGCAGTGCTCCAGGGGGCGAACGGACAGATACGCAGTATTTT
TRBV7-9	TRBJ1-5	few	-	CASSLSGGASNQPQHF	TGTGCCAGCAGCTTATCCGGGGGTGCAAGCAATCAGCCCCAGCATTTT
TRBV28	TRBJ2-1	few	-	CASSFGQENYNEQFF	TGTGCCAGCAGTTTCGGGCAGGAGAATTACAATGAGCAGTTCTTC
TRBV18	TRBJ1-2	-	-	CASSPPGQYGYTF	TGTGCCAGCTCACCCCCAGGGCAGTATGGCTACACCTTC
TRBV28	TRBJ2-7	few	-	CASSSGRGDEQYF	TGTGCCAGCAGTTCAGGGCGGGGTGACGAGCAGTACTTC
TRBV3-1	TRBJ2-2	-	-	CASSQGVHNTGELFF	TGTGCCAGCAGCCAAGGGGTTCACAACACCGGGGAGCTGTTTTTT
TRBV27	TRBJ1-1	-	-	CASSSPGAAGVTEAFF	TGTGCCAGCAGTTCCCCCGGGGCCGCGGGGGTCACTGAAGCTTTCTTT
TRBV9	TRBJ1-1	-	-	CASSRTIHTEAFF	TGTGCCAGCAGCCGGACCATCCACACTGAAGCTTTCTTT
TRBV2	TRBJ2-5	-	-	CASTVSPPETQYF	TGTGCCAGCACGGTGTCTCCGCCGGAGACCCAGTACTTC
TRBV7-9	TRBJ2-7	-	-	CATTLDQLYNEQYF	TGTGCCACCACACTTGACCAGCTTTACAATGAGCAGTACTTC
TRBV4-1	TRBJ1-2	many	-	CASSQGPTKPNYGYTF	TGCGCCAGCAGCCAAGGCCCGACGAAACCTAACTATGGCTACACCTTC
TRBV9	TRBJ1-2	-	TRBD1	CASSPHSVGETGGDGYTF	TGTGCCAGCAGCCCGCATAGTGTCGGCGAGACAGGGGGTGATGGCTACACCTTC
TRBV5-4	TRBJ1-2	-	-	CASSQRTEPYGYTF	TGTGCCAGCAGCCAAAGGACGGAGCCGTATGGCTACACCTTC
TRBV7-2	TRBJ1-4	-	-	CASSLALVRSSTNEKLFF	TGTGCCAGCAGCTTAGCGCTAGTTAGGAGCTCAACTAATGAAAAACTGTTTTTT
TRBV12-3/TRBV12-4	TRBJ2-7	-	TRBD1	CASSTAGGRAYEQYF	TGTGCCAGCAGTACTGCAGGGGGTCGAGCCTACGAGCAGTACTTC
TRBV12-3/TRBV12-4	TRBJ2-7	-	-	CASRKRDLSYEQYF	TGTGCCAGCAGAAAACGGGACTTATCTTACGAGCAGTACTTC
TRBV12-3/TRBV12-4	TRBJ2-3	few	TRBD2	CASSFPGLASSPFSTDTQYF	TGTGCCAGCAGTTTTCCGGGACTAGCCTCCTCCCCTTTTAGCACAGATACGCAGTATTTT
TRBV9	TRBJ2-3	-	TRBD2	CASSSRDSGGATDTQYF	TGTGCCAGCAGCTCCCGCGATAGCGGGGGGGCTACAGATACGCAGTATTTT
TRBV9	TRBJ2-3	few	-	CASGLEPTDTQYF	TGTGCCAGCGGACTGGAGCCCACAGATACGCAGTATTTT
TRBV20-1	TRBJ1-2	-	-	CSASGADMKNYGYTF	TGCAGTGCTAGTGGGGCGGACATGAAAAACTATGGCTACACCTTC